This T cell receptor (beta chain) is drawn from a study of technical replicates of blood from four donors. The data were produced by immunoSEQ multiplex PCR, yet TCRdb's version contains in-frame clones alone and is incomplete. The sample records approximately 58,000 clones, about 88% being singletons. Germline V gives CDR1 SNHLY, CDR2 FYNNEI. V gave up 6 bases and J gave up 4 bases; unmatched junction bases: 5. The CDR3 runs to 14 residues. The clonotype was recovered from a human donor in good health. Some clones in this sample may be carry-over from other donors' samples. V usage is TRBV2 and J usage is TRBJ2-3, with 9 bases matching TRBD1. Input material: PBMCs. The CDR3 region has the DNA TGTGCCAGCAGGGGGACAGGGCTCCCAGATACGCAGTATTTT. It codes for CASRGTGLPDTQYF. Filled out from reference TRBV2 and TRBJ2-3, the complete variable domain reads EPEVTQTPSHQVTQMGQEVILRCVPISNHLYFYWYRQILGQKVEFLVSFYNNEISEKSEIFDDQFSVERPDGSNFTLKIRSTKLEDSAMYFCASRGTGLPDTQYFGPGTRLTVL.